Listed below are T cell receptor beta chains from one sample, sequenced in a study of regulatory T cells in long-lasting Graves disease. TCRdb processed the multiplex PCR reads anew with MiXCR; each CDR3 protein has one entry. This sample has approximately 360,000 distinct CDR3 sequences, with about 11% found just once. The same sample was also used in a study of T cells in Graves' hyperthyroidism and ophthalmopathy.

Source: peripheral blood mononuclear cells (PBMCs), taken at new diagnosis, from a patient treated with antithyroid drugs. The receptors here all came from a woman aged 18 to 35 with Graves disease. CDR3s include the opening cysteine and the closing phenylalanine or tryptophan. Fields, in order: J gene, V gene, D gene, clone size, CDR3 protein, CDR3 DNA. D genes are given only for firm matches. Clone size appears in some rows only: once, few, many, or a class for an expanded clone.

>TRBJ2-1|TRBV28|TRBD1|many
CASSLPPGQGASYEQFF
TGTGCCAGCAGTTTGCCCCCGGGACAGGGGGCGTCGTATGAGCAGTTCTTC
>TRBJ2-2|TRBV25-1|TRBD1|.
CASGRDLTGTNTGELFF
TGTGCCAGCGGGAGAGATCTGACAGGGACGAACACCGGGGAGCTGTTTTTT
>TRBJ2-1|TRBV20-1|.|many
CSAEGQGGNEQFF
TGCAGTGCTGAGGGGCAGGGGGGCAATGAGCAGTTCTTC
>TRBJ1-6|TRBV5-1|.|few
CASSLYGFNSPLHF
TGCGCCAGCAGCTTGTACGGTTTTAATTCACCCCTCCACTTT
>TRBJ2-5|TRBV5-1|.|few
CASSLETGWMKTQYF
TGCGCCAGCAGCCTAGAGACCGGATGGATGAAGACCCAGTACTTC
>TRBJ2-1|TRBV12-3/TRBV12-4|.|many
CASSSEAALYNEQFF
TGTGCCAGCAGTTCAGAGGCAGCCCTCTACAATGAGCAGTTCTTC
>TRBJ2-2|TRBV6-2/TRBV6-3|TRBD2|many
CASVKRGLAGVHGELFF
TGTGCCAGCGTGAAACGGGGACTAGCGGGAGTGCACGGGGAGCTGTTTTTT
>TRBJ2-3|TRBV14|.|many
CASSQEWIGGRGTDTQYF
TGTGCCAGCAGCCAAGAATGGATCGGAGGGCGCGGGACAGATACGCAGTATTTT
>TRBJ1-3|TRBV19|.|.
CASSIGGARSGTTIYF
TGTGCCAGTAGTATAGGTGGGGCCCGCTCTGGAACCACCATATATTTT
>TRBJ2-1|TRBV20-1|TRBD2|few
CSACRLAVMGYEQFF
TGCAGTGCCTGTCGACTAGCGGTGATGGGCTATGAGCAGTTCTTC
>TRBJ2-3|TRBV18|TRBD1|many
CASSPLLRDRGRTDTQYF
TGTGCCAGCTCACCCCTCCTCCGGGACAGGGGGCGCACAGATACGCAGTATTTT
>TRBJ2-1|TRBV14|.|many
CASSQVQGRYEQFF
TGTGCCAGCAGCCAAGTACAGGGGAGGTATGAGCAGTTCTTC
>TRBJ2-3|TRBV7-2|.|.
CASTEGSFSTDTQYF
TGTGCCAGCACCGAAGGGAGTTTTAGCACAGATACGCAGTATTTT
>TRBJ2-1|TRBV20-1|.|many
CSARDSSGFSYNEQFF
TGCAGTGCTAGAGATTCAAGCGGTTTCTCCTACAATGAGCAGTTCTTC
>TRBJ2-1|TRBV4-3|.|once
CASSQDPASSGEQFF
TGCGCCAGCAGCCAAGATCCAGCTAGCAGTGGTGAGCAGTTCTTC
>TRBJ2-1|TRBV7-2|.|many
CASSLDASSGYNEQFF
TGTGCCAGCAGCTTAGACGCGAGTAGCGGATACAATGAGCAGTTCTTC
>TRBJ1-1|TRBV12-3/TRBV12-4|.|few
CASSSLVFGGNTEAFF
TGTGCCAGCAGTTCTCTCGTCTTTGGGGGGAACACTGAAGCTTTCTTT
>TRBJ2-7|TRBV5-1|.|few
CASRSSSWGSYEQYF
TGCGCCAGCAGATCAAGCTCCTGGGGGTCCTACGAGCAGTACTTC
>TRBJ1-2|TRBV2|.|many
CASSEAGTLRGYTF
TGTGCCAGCAGTGAAGCAGGGACGTTGCGGGGCTACACCTTC
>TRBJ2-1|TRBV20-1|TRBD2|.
CSAFIPRRGGINEQFF
TGCAGTGCTTTCATCCCTAGGCGGGGGGGCATTAATGAGCAGTTCTTC
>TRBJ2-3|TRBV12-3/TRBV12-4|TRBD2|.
CASSLLAGPNTDTQYF
TGTGCCAGCAGTTTACTAGCGGGACCTAACACAGATACGCAGTATTTT
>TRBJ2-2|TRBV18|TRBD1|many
CASSPKDRGLAGELFF
TGTGCCAGCTCACCGAAGGACAGGGGGCTGGCCGGGGAGCTGTTTTTT
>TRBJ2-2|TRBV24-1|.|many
CATSGKDRNTGELFF
TGTGCCACCAGTGGGAAGGACAGGAACACCGGGGAGCTGTTTTTT
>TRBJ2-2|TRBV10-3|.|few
CAISWTDNTGELFF
TGTGCCATCAGTTGGACAGACAACACCGGGGAGCTGTTTTTT
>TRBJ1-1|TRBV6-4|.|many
CATGRRTNTEAFF
TGTGCCACCGGGAGGCGGACGAACACTGAAGCTTTCTTT
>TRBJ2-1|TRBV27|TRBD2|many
CASSLTSGRTLREQFF
TGTGCCAGCAGTTTAACGAGCGGGAGAACCCTCCGGGAGCAGTTCTTC
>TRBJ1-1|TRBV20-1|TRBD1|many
CSALRGQGLVTEAFF
TGCAGTGCCCTGAGGGGACAGGGCCTTGTCACTGAAGCTTTCTTT
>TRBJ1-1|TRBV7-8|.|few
CASSPDSRSTEAFF
TGTGCCAGCAGCCCGGACTCAAGAAGCACTGAAGCTTTCTTT
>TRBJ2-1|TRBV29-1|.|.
CRALQPRDNEQFF
TGCAGAGCCCTCCAACCACGGGACAATGAGCAGTTCTTC
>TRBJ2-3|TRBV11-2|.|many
CASSLDWSAQYF
TGTGCCAGCAGCTTAGATTGGTCAGCGCAGTATTTT
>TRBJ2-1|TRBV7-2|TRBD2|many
CASSLVASGRGNEQFF
TGTGCCAGCAGCTTAGTGGCTAGCGGGAGGGGGAATGAGCAGTTCTTC
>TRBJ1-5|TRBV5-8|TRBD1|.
CASSVGTGSNQPQHF
TGTGCCAGCAGCGTCGGGACAGGCAGCAATCAGCCCCAGCATTTT
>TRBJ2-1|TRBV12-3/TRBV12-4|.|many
CASSLQTVAYNEQFF
TGTGCCAGCAGCCTACAGACGGTAGCCTACAATGAGCAGTTCTTC
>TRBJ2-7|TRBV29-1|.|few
CSVESGGSYEQYF
TGCAGCGTTGAATCCGGGGGCTCCTACGAGCAGTACTTC
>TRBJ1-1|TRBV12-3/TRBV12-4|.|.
CASIGLGPEAFF
TGTGCCAGCATTGGACTGGGGCCGGAAGCTTTCTTT
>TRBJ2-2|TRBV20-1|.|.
CSALDGHLNTRELFF
TGCAGTGCCCTAGACGGACATTTGAACACCAGGGAGCTGTTTTTT
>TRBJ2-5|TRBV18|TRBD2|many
CASSPTSGGARSTQYF
TGTGCCAGCTCACCGACTAGCGGGGGGGCCCGGAGCACCCAGTACTTC